Sequencing of this T cell receptor (beta chain) was carried out in a study of CD8+CD57+ T cells in acquired aplastic anemia. At the level of the study: Each DNA sample taken from sorted CD4+ and CD8+ cells came to around 2.9 ug on average.

Of note for this clonotype: Its antigen is undetermined.

General study points: Researchers report that approximately 28 CD8+ CDR3 sequences appeared in both patients and controls.

CDR3 and TCR beta VDJ profiling relied on a genomic DNA template. TCRdb used MiXCR to reprocess the reads, holding one entry per CDR3 protein. The repertoire holds roughly 80,000 distinct CDR3 sequences, with over 35% as singletons. From germline, CDR1 is LNHNV and CDR2 YYDKDF (reference sequence). CDR3 size: 13 residues. Deletions cut 0 bases from V and 5 bases from J, with 8 bases between. The sample consisted of sorted CD4+, CD8+, or CD8+CD57+ T cells (not recorded which) from PBMCs. The chain has TRBV15 and TRBJ2-7, with TRBD1 as a possible D gene (6 bases). The sequence was collected from a human donor in good health, serving as a control. The CDR3 loop reads CATSRDAGDEQYF. The CDR3 DNA is TGTGCCACCAGCAGAGACGCAGGGGACGAGCAGTACTTC.